Reported below is one T cell receptor beta chain. Its target is unknown. Germline CDR1 MNHEY, CDR2 SVGAGI. The ends were cut back, 8 bases at V and 4 bases at J, with 14 bases in the middle. The CDR3 has 13 residues. The data originate from a study of OX40 agonist ivuxolimab in advanced cancers. Study background: Patients were given ivuxolimab, an antibody that agonizes OX40 (CD134). People in dose escalation had one of these cancers: hepatocellular carcinoma, melanoma, renal cell or head and neck cancer. Study-level points and caveats: Dosing at 0.1 to 3.0 mg/kg was accompanied by clonal expansion of CD4+ and CD8+ blood T cells by week 6.

Assay used: immunoSEQ multiplex PCR; TCRdb lists only in-frame clones, some missing. The profile shows 90,000 or so clones, 89% of them singletons. This clonotype originated in an adult with an advanced solid tumor such as melanoma, head and neck, liver or kidney cancer. The chain couples TRBV6-5 to TRBJ1-2, with D possibly TRBD1 on 5 matching bases. The sequenced sample was CD4+ or CD8+ T cells sorted from blood, obtained in a trial of the OX40 agonist ivuxolimab. For the CDR3, the DNA is TGTGCCAGCGGGTCTGGGGCCGGCTATGGCTACACCTTC. Protein sequence: CASGSGAGYGYTF.